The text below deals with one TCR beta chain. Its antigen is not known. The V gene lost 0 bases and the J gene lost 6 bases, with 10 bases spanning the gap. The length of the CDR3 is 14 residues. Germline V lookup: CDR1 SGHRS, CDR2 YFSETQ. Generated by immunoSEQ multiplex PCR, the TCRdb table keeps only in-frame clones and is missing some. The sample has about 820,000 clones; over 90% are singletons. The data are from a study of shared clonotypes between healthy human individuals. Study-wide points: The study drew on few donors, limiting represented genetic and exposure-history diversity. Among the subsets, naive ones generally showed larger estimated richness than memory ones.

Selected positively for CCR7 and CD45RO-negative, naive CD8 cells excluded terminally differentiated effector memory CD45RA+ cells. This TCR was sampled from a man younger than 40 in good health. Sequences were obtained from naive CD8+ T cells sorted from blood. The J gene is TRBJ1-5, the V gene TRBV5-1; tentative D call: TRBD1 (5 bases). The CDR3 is CASSLETGVQPQHF. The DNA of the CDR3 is TGCGCCAGCAGCTTGGAAACAGGCGTTCAGCCCCAGCATTTT.